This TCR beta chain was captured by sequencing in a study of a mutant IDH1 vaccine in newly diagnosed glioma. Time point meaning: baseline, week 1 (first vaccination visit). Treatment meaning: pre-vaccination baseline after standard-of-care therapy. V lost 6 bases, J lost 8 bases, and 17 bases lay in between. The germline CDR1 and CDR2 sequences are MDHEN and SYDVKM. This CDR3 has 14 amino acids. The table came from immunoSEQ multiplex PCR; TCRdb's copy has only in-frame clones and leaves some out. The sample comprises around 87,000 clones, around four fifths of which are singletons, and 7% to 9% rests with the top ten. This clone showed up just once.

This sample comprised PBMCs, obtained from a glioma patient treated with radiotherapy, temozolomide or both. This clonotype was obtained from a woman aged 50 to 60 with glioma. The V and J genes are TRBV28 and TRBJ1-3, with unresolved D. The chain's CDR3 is CASSPFEGWDTIYF. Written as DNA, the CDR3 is TGTGCCAGCAGCCCCTTTGAGGGCTGGGACACCATATATTTT.